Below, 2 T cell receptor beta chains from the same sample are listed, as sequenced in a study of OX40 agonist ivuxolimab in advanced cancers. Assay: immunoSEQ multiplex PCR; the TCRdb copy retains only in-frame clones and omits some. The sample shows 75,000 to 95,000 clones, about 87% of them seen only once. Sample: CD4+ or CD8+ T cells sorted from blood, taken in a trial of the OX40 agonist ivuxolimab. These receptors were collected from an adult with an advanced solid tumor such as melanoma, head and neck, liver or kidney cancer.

The CDR3: CATHRQGFGNEQFF. The CDR3 nucleotides are TGTGCCACCCACCGGCAGGGGTTCGGCAATGAGCAGTTCTTC. V usage is TRBV19 and J usage is TRBJ2-1; maybe TRBD1 (6 bases). Germline V gives CDR1 LNHDA, CDR2 SQIVND (reference sequence). Trimming pared 10 bases from V and 6 bases from J, leaving 19 bases between. This CDR3 has 14 amino acids.

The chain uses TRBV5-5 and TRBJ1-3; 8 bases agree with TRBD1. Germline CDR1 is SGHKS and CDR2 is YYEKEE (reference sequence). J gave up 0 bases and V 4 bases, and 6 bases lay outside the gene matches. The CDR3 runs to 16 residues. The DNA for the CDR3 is TGTGCCAGCAGCACGGGGGACAGGACCTCTGGAAACACCATATATTTT. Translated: CASSTGDRTSGNTIYF.